The entry below describes one T cell receptor (beta chain). The entry originates in a study of control samples from healthy donors and cancer patients. Using immunoSEQ multiplex PCR, the repertoire was profiled, and TCRdb retains in-frame clones only, with some absent. The table shows approximately 140,000 clones, with roughly 92% occurring only once. Trimming shortened V by 3 bases and J by 5 bases, and 12 bases separated the two germline ends. The CDR3 is made up of 14 amino acids. Germline CDR1 reads MDHEN; CDR2 reads SYDVKM. J is TRBJ2-3 and V is TRBV28; no clear D. Sequenced: blood. This clonotype was sampled from a man younger than 45 in good health. The CDR3 region is CASSFGILLDTQYF. The CDR3 region has the DNA TGTGCCAGCAGTTTTGGGATCCTTTTAGATACGCAGTATTTT.